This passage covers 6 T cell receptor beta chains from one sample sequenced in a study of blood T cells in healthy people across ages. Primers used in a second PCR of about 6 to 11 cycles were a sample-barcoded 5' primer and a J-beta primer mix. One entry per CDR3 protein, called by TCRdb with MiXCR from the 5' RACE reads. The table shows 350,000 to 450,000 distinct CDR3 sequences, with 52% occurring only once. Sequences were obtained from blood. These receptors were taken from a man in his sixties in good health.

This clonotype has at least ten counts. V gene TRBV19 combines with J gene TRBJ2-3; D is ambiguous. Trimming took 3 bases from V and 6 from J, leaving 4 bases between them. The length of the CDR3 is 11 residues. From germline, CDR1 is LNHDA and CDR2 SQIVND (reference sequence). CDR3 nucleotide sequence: TGTGCCAGTAGTATCGGGGATACGCAGTATTTT. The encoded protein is CASSIGDTQYF.

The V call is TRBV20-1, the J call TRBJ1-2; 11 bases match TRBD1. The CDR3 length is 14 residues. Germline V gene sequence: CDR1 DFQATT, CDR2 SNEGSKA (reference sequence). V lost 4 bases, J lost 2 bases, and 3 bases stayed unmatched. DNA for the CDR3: TGCAGTGCTACCAGGGACAGGGGGAACTATGGCTACACCTTC. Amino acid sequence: CSATRDRGNYGYTF.

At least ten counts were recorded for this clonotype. The CDR3 here is CASSPRTGTTGGSPLHF. The CDR3 DNA sequence: TGTGCCAGCAGCCCGAGGACAGGGACGACGGGGGGCTCACCCCTCCACTTT. The chain carries TRBV9 and TRBJ1-6; TRBD1 matches at 8 bases. With V trimmed by 4 bases and J by 10 bases, 16 bases remained unmatched. This CDR3 is 17 amino acids long. Per germline, CDR1 SGDLS and CDR2 YYNGEE.

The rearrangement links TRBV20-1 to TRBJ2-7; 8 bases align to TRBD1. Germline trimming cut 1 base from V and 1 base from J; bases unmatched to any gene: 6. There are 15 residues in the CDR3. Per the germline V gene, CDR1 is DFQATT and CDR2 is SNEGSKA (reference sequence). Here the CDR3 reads CSARGRQGLSYEQYF. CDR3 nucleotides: TGCAGTGCTAGAGGCCGACAGGGGTTATCCTACGAGCAGTACTTC.

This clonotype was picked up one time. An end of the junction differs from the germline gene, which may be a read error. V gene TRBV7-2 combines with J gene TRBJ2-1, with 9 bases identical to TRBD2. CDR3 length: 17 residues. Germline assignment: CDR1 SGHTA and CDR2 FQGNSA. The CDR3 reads CASSLLSSGTSYNERFF. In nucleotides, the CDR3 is TGTGCCAGCAGCTTATTGTCTAGCGGGACCTCCTACAATGAGCGGTTCTTC.

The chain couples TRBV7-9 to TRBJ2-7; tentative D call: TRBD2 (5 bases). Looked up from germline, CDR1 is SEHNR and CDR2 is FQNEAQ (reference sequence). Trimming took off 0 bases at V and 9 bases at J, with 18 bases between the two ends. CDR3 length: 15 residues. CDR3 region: CASSLAADLGSAQYF. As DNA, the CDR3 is TGTGCCAGCAGCTTAGCGGCTGATCTAGGGAGTGCGCAGTACTTC.